The next 17 T cell receptor beta chains were all read from a single sample in a study of shared clonotypes between healthy human individuals. Some clones are missing from TCRdb's copy, which holds only in-frame ones; the method was immunoSEQ multiplex PCR. Here the sample spans 600,000 to 700,000 clones, 60% to 75% being singletons. Material: memory CD4+ T cells sorted from blood. Subset indicated: CD45RA-negative fraction. The receptors stem from a woman aged 30 to 39 in good health.

In nucleotides, the CDR3 is TGTGCCAGTAACTCCCCCGGGGCTGGGGCCAACGTCCTGACTTTC. Encoded protein: CASNSPGAGANVLTF. The rearrangement uses TRBV19 and TRBJ2-6; D might be TRBD2 (5 bases). The CDR3 loop spans 15 amino acids. Between the trimmed V and J ends, which lost 7 bases and 2 bases, there was a span of 12 bases. Germline assignment: CDR1 LNHDA and CDR2 SQIVND (reference sequence).

This chain joins TRBV6-5 and TRBJ2-2, with TRBD1 as a possible D gene (6 bases). Between the trimmed V and J ends, which lost 6 bases and 6 bases, there was a span of 17 bases. Germline values: CDR1 MNHEY, CDR2 SVGAGI. The length of the CDR3 is 15 residues. The chain's CDR3 is CASRPGQPGAGELFF. As DNA, the CDR3 is TGTGCCAGCAGACCCGGACAGCCTGGTGCCGGGGAGCTGTTTTTT.

V and J are TRBV6-5 and TRBJ2-1; 10 bases map to TRBD2. The CDR3 is made up of 16 amino acids. From germline, CDR1 is MNHEY and CDR2 SVGAGI. V lost 2 bases and J lost 8; bases outside the gene matches: 9. CDR3 sequence: CASSYVSAGGGHEQFF. Written as DNA, the CDR3 is TGTGCCAGCAGTTACGTCTCAGCGGGAGGGGGCCATGAGCAGTTCTTC.

Comments on this clone: The sample has other DNA sequences that encode this CDR3 too. The chain has TRBV5-1 and TRBJ2-3; D is undetermined. The CDR3 loop spans 14 amino acids. V was clipped by 4 bases and J by 0 bases, with 9 bases between them. The germline CDR1 and CDR2 sequences are SGHRS and YFSETQ. In DNA form, the CDR3 reads TGCGCCAGCAGCCCACGACTGAGCACAGATACGCAGTATTTT. It codes for CASSPRLSTDTQYF.

This chain uses TRBV25-1 with TRBJ2-2; 9 bases fit TRBD1. CDR3 length: 16 residues. The J segment lost 4 bases and the V segment lost 3 bases, leaving 6 bases of the junction unmatched. Germline assignment: CDR1 MGHDK and CDR2 SYGVNS. The DNA for the CDR3 is TGTGCCAGCAGTGATTACGACAGGGGGTTCACCGGGGAGCTGTTTTTT. It codes for CASSDYDRGFTGELFF.

This clone was counted a few times. This chain connects TRBV27 to TRBJ2-5, with D perhaps TRBD2 (7 bases). Trimming shortened V by 9 bases and J by 0 bases, and 14 bases separated the two germline ends. The germline V gene encodes CDR1 MNHEY and CDR2 SMNVEV (reference sequence). This CDR3 region has 14 residues. In nucleotides, the CDR3 is TGTGCCAGTGAAAGGGGGACTAACCAAGAGACCCAGTACTTC. Translation: CASERGTNQETQYF.

The chain links TRBV2 to TRBJ1-1; no definite D call. Germline-derived CDR1 and CDR2 are SNHLY and FYNNEI. This CDR3 comprises 11 residues. Trimming stripped 6 bases from V and 8 bases from J, with 10 bases between. The CDR3, as DNA: TGTGCCAGCAGCTCCTTCGGGGAAGCTTTCTTT. This translates into CASSSFGEAFF.

The gene calls are TRBV5-1 and TRBJ1-1; D unclear. CDR1 is SGHRS, CDR2 YFSETQ, per germline. Trimming stripped 4 bases from V and 1 base from J, with 11 bases between. There are 14 residues in the CDR3. CDR3 residues: CASSIPQANTEAFF. The CDR3 DNA follows: TGCGCCAGCAGCATTCCTCAGGCGAACACTGAAGCTTTCTTT.

This chain joins TRBV19 and TRBJ2-1; D tentatively fits TRBD1 or TRBD2 (5 bases each). V was cut by 3 bases and J by 7 bases, with 7 bases left in between. The CDR3 loop spans 12 amino acids. The germline CDR1 and CDR2 sequences are LNHDA and SQIVND (reference sequence). CDR3 in amino acids: CASSIGGNEQFF. Written as DNA, the CDR3 is TGTGCCAGTAGTATTGGGGGTAATGAGCAGTTCTTC. Looking up the rest from reference TRBV19 and TRBJ2-1 gives the full variable domain: DGGITQSPKYLFRKEGQNVTLSCEQNLNHDAMYWYRQDPGQGLRLIYYSQIVNDFQKGDIAEGYSVSREKKESFPLTVTSAQKNPTAFYLCASSIGGNEQFFGPGTRLTVL.

The chain has TRBV11-1 and TRBJ1-3; no definite D call. The CDR3 extends over 13 amino acids. With 1 base removed from V and 5 bases from J, the gap between germline ends came to 6 bases. In germline, CDR1 is SGHAT, CDR2 FQDESV (reference sequence). The CDR3 reads CASSLDRRNTIYF. The CDR3 coding sequence is TGTGCCAGCAGCTTAGATCGGCGAAACACCATATATTTT. Looking up the rest from reference TRBV11-1 and TRBJ1-3 gives the full variable domain: EAEVAQSPRYKITEKSQAVAFWCDPISGHATLYWYRQILGQGPELLVQFQDESVVDDSQLPKDRFSAERLKGVDSTLKIQPAELGDSAMYLCASSLDRRNTIYFGEGSWLTVV.

The sample holds a few counts of this clone. This chain links TRBV27 with TRBJ2-5; 7 bases map to TRBD2. The closer fit of TRBJ2-7 to the DNA end suggests the J call may be wrong. The CDR3 has 12 amino acids. The germline V gene has CDR1 MNHEY and CDR2 SMNVEV (reference sequence). The CDR3 region is CASFGRRYEQYF. For the CDR3, the DNA is TGTGCCAGCTTCGGGAGGAGGTACGAGCAGTACTTC.

The rearrangement joins TRBV30 to TRBJ2-7, with D unresolved. The CDR3 spans 15 residues. The germline CDR1 and CDR2 sequences are GTSNPN and SVGIG (reference sequence). Between the trimmed V and J ends, which lost 1 base and 3 bases, there was a span of 16 bases. CDR3 bases: TGTGCCTGGAGTGAGTCAAGGGTAGGGCTCTACGAGCAGTACTTC. This gives the protein CAWSESRVGLYEQYF.

This clone was observed at least ten times. The J gene is TRBJ2-5, the V gene TRBV18, with TRBD2 matching over 11 bases. This CDR3 has 16 residues. In germline, CDR1 is KGHSH, CDR2 LQKENI. V lost 2 bases and J lost 4; bases outside the gene matches: 6. The CDR3 region is CASSPGSGLAGETQYF. The DNA for the CDR3 is TGTGCCAGCTCACCAGGCTCCGGACTAGCGGGAGAGACCCAGTACTTC.

The chain has TRBV6-1 and TRBJ1-3; TRBD1 aligns across 7 bases. Trimming at V came to 8 bases and at J to 4 bases, leaving 11 bases not matched to a gene. Germline CDR1 reads MNHNS; CDR2 reads SASEGT. CDR3 length: 15 residues. Written as DNA, the CDR3 is TGTGCCAGCGGGGACAGCCGCTTGAGCGGAAACACCATATATTTT. This sequence encodes CASGDSRLSGNTIYF.

The chain combines TRBV29-1 with TRBJ2-7; 7 positions agree with TRBD1. V was clipped by 7 bases and J by 5 bases; unmatched bases: 5. Germline CDR1 SQVTM, CDR2 ANQGSEA. The CDR3 length is 11 residues. In nucleotides, the CDR3 is TGCAGCGCTAACAGGGGCAACGAGCAGTACTTC. Amino acids: CSANRGNEQYF.

This sequence joins TRBV4-1 and TRBJ2-1; D tentatively fits TRBD1 or TRBD2 (5 bases each). V was pared by 1 base and J by 3 bases, with 16 bases between. CDR1 and CDR2 from the germline V gene are MGHRA and YSYEKL. CDR3 length: 17 amino acids. CDR3 nucleotide sequence: TGCGCCAGCAGCCAAGGAGGAAAGGGGACGAACTACAATGAGCAGTTCTTC. Translated: CASSQGGKGTNYNEQFF.

The chain has TRBV4-1 and TRBJ1-1; possibly TRBD1 for D (5 bases). In germline, CDR1 is MGHRA, CDR2 YSYEKL. V dropped 0 bases and J dropped 1 base, with 9 bases sitting between them. This CDR3 spans 15 amino acids. The CDR3: CASSQDRRGNTEAFF. The CDR3 region has the DNA TGCGCCAGCAGCCAAGACCGAAGGGGGAACACTGAAGCTTTCTTT.